Given below is one T cell receptor beta chain in context. Looked up from germline, CDR1 is SGDLS and CDR2 is YYNGEE. The CDR3 has 16 residues. V lost 3 bases to trimming and J lost 0 bases, with 14 bases between them. Per the original data handling: From reference gene primer amplification, estimates of nucleated cell counts were derived. TCRdb's table, derived via immunoSEQ multiplex PCR, lists solely in-frame clones and lacks some. V and J calls and clone size are copied from that table; D and trimming were computed from the DNA. The data show about 300,000 clones, about 88% seen once. This sample was included in a study of blood T cell repertoires in COVID-19. Study overall: Material from acute and convalescent COVID-19 was sourced from the United States, Italy and Spain. The cDNA or gDNA used as material had been derived from T cells, B-cell-depleted T cells, or PBMCs.

The receptor was derived from a man between 65 and 85 years old with acute or convalescent COVID-19. The chain carries TRBV9 and TRBJ2-3; TRBD1 might be the D (6 bases). The material sequenced was peripheral blood. CDR3 residues: CASSASGTFSTDTQYF. In DNA, the CDR3 is TGTGCCAGCAGCGCTTCCGGGACATTTAGCACAGATACGCAGTATTTT.